Listed below are T cell receptor beta chains from one sample, sequenced in a study of control samples from healthy donors and cancer patients. The assay was immunoSEQ multiplex PCR, and TCRdb's table has in-frame clones only and misses some. This table has 40,000 or so clones, around 93% appearing once. The sequenced sample was PBMCs. The receptor set was obtained from a woman aged 40 to 50 with head and neck cancer. Both conserved end residues are part of each CDR3. D genes are given only for firm matches. Clone size is shown for a subset of rows, as once, few, many or a class of expanded clone.

d_call: -; v_call: TRBV7-2; j_call: TRBJ1-1; clone_size: -; cdr3_aa: CASSFSGMNTEAFF; cdr3_nt: TGTGCCAGCAGCTTTTCGGGGATGAACACTGAAGCTTTCTTT
d_call: -; v_call: TRBV5-5; j_call: TRBJ2-7; clone_size: -; cdr3_aa: CASSLAFTVGPYEQYF; cdr3_nt: TGTGCCAGCAGCTTGGCTTTTACAGTGGGCCCCTACGAGCAGTACTTC
d_call: -; v_call: TRBV28; j_call: TRBJ2-5; clone_size: -; cdr3_aa: CASSRPVASQETQYF; cdr3_nt: TGTGCCAGCAGCCGCCCGGTGGCGTCTCAAGAGACCCAGTACTTC
d_call: -; v_call: TRBV24-1; j_call: TRBJ2-2; clone_size: -; cdr3_aa: CAISRVDTDTGELFF; cdr3_nt: TGTGCCATTAGCCGGGTCGACACCGACACCGGGGAGCTGTTTTTT
d_call: TRBD1; v_call: TRBV18; j_call: TRBJ2-3; clone_size: -; cdr3_aa: CASSPGTGGTGDTQYF; cdr3_nt: TGTGCCAGCTCACCTGGGACAGGGGGGACTGGAGATACGCAGTATTTT
d_call: TRBD2; v_call: TRBV18; j_call: TRBJ2-5; clone_size: -; cdr3_aa: CASSPTSGSRETQYF; cdr3_nt: TGTGCCAGCTCACCGACTAGCGGGAGTAGAGAGACCCAGTACTTC
d_call: -; v_call: TRBV6-6; j_call: TRBJ2-3; clone_size: -; cdr3_aa: CASSYSISTDTQYF; cdr3_nt: TGTGCCAGCAGTTACAGTATTAGCACAGATACGCAGTATTTT
d_call: TRBD2; v_call: TRBV28; j_call: TRBJ2-1; clone_size: -; cdr3_aa: CASSPLSSGSTYNEQFF; cdr3_nt: TGTGCCAGCTCACCCCTATCTAGCGGGAGCACCTACAATGAGCAGTTCTTC
d_call: TRBD1; v_call: TRBV30; j_call: TRBJ1-4; clone_size: -; cdr3_aa: CAWSLDRGSEKLFF; cdr3_nt: TGTGCCTGGAGCCTCGACAGGGGGAGTGAAAAACTGTTTTTT
d_call: -; v_call: TRBV4-1; j_call: TRBJ1-3; clone_size: few; cdr3_aa: CASSHVSKFSGNTIYF; cdr3_nt: TGCGCCAGCAGCCACGTTTCTAAGTTCTCTGGAAACACCATATATTTT
d_call: TRBD2; v_call: TRBV27; j_call: TRBJ2-3; clone_size: -; cdr3_aa: CATASGGGLAGATDTQYF; cdr3_nt: TGTGCCACCGCCTCCGGGGGGGGACTAGCGGGGGCCACAGATACGCAGTATTTT
d_call: TRBD1; v_call: TRBV10-3; j_call: TRBJ2-2; clone_size: -; cdr3_aa: CAIRGQENTGELFF; cdr3_nt: TGTGCCATCAGGGGACAGGAGAACACCGGGGAGCTGTTTTTT
d_call: TRBD1; v_call: TRBV7-8; j_call: TRBJ1-2; clone_size: -; cdr3_aa: CASSVVRQGEDGYTF; cdr3_nt: TGTGCCAGCAGCGTCGTTAGACAGGGGGAGGATGGCTACACCTTC
d_call: -; v_call: TRBV7-9; j_call: TRBJ1-5; clone_size: -; cdr3_aa: CASSLSGQLNQPQHF; cdr3_nt: TGTGCCAGCAGCTTGTCCGGACAGCTCAATCAGCCCCAGCATTTT
d_call: -; v_call: TRBV6-5; j_call: TRBJ1-6; clone_size: few; cdr3_aa: CASRVGNSPLHF; cdr3_nt: TGTGCCAGCAGAGTGGGGAATTCACCCCTCCACTTT
d_call: -; v_call: TRBV7-9; j_call: TRBJ1-1; clone_size: -; cdr3_aa: CASGREGTEAFF; cdr3_nt: TGTGCCAGCGGGAGGGAGGGAACTGAAGCTTTCTTT
d_call: TRBD2; v_call: TRBV3-1/TRBV3-2; j_call: TRBJ2-1; clone_size: -; cdr3_aa: CASSQGPLTSGRASSYNEQFF; cdr3_nt: TGTGCCAGCAGCCAAGGACCCCTGACTAGCGGGAGGGCGAGCTCCTACAATGAGCAGTTCTTC
d_call: TRBD1; v_call: TRBV10-3; j_call: TRBJ1-2; clone_size: -; cdr3_aa: CAISGQAGNYGYTF; cdr3_nt: TGTGCCATCTCGGGACAGGCGGGAAACTATGGCTACACCTTC
d_call: -; v_call: TRBV2; j_call: TRBJ1-2; clone_size: -; cdr3_aa: CASSEGSLYGYTF; cdr3_nt: TGTGCCAGCAGTGAAGGTAGCCTCTATGGCTACACCTTC
d_call: TRBD2; v_call: TRBV7-3; j_call: TRBJ2-3; clone_size: -; cdr3_aa: CASSLGLAGGSTDTQYF; cdr3_nt: TGTGCCAGCAGCTTAGGACTAGCGGGAGGGAGCACAGATACGCAGTATTTT